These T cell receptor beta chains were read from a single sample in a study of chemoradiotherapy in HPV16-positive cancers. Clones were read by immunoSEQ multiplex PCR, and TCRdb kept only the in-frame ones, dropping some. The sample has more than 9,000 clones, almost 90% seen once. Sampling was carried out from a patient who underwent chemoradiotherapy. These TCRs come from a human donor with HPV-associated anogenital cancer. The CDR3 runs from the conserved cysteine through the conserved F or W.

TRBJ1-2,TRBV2,CASSLQGNYGYTF
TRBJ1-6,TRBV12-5,CASGLPQTGTDNSPLHF
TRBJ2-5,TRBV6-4,CASSPSGAQETQYF
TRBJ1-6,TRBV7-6,CASSRTRGENSPLHF
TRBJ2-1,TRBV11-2,CASSLGKTSGFGDEQFF
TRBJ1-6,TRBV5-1,CASSTGQGYNSPLHF
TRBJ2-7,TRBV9,CASSHLEGNTYEQYF
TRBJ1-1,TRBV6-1,CASGTYRGYTEAFF
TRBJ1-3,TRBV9,CASSPRAASSGNTIYF
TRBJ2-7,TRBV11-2,CASSWSSDFYEQYF
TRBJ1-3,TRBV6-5,CASSYSGRGETTIYF
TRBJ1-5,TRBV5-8,CASSQGTGGYQPQHF
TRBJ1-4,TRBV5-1,CASSSTIMREKLFF
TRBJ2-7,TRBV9,CASSVGGSSYEQYF
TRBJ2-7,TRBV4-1,CASSQLAGVSYEQYF
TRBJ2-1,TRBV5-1,CASSGGTTPSYNEQFF
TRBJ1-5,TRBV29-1,CSVTAPNQPQHF
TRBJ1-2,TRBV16,CASSQDYIGRGYTF
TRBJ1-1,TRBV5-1,CASSLVGENTEAFF